This T cell receptor (beta chain) was recorded in a study of blood T cells in healthy people across ages. Using a J-beta primer mix together with a sample-barcoded 5' primer, a second PCR was run for roughly 6 to 11 cycles. TCRdb re-derived calls from the 5' RACE reads in MiXCR, one entry per CDR3 protein. This table has around 990,000 distinct CDR3 sequences, less than 25% appearing once. These data are also associated with another study on T cells of mothers and their children.

The sequence derives from a girl aged 2-10 years in good health. Material for sequencing was blood.

The CDR3 DNA follows: TGTGCCAGCAGTAAGACTTTAGATCAGCCCCAGCATTTT. Its protein is CASSKTLDQPQHF. The chain joins TRBV6-1 to TRBJ1-5; D is uncertain. The germline gives CDR1 MNHNS, CDR2 SASEGT. Trimming removed 5 bases from V and 5 bases from J, with 10 bases in between. CDR3 length: 13 amino acids.